The 23 T cell receptor beta chains reported below all come from one sample, sequenced in a study of Tregs in tolerant kidney transplant recipients. The method was immunoSEQ multiplex PCR; TCRdb's version includes in-frame clones alone and lacks a portion of them. This sample has 55,000 to 75,000 clones, with around 87% found just once. Mixed chimerism was transient after nonmyeloablative marrow transplants from related graft donors. The material sequenced was CD4+ T cells from blood (PBMCs), taken 6 months after the transplant. The source of these receptors is a human patient who received a combined kidney and bone marrow transplant. A share of the T cells may be of graft donor origin.

V gene TRBV19 combines with J gene TRBJ1-2; 10 nucleotides agree with TRBD1. V lost 7 bases and J lost 2; bases outside the gene matches: 10. CDR3 length: 16 amino acids. Germline CDR1 is LNHDA and CDR2 is SQIVND (reference sequence). CDR3 residues: CASTPTGDRGNYGYTF. For the CDR3, the DNA is TGTGCCAGTACCCCAACTGGGGACAGGGGCAACTATGGCTACACCTTC.

CDR3 protein: CASSARQGWGEAFF. The DNA of the CDR3 is TGTGCCAGCAGCGCACGACAGGGCTGGGGTGAAGCTTTCTTT. The chain joins TRBV9 to TRBJ1-1, with TRBD1 matching over 7 bases. The CDR3 runs 14 residues. The V gene end was trimmed by 3 bases and the J gene end by 7 bases; junction bases not matched to a gene: 9. Germline V gene lookup returns CDR1 SGDLS and CDR2 YYNGEE.

The chain carries TRBV19 and TRBJ2-7; D is possibly TRBD1 (5 bases). Between the trimmed V and J ends, which lost 0 bases and 3 bases, there was a span of 15 bases. This CDR3 is 16 amino acids long. The germline gives CDR1 LNHDA, CDR2 SQIVND (reference sequence). The CDR3 DNA reads as TGTGCCAGTAGTATAGATTCAACGACGGACAACTACGAGCAGTACTTC. Translating it yields CASSIDSTTDNYEQYF.

The rearrangement uses TRBV5-5 and TRBJ1-2; 9 bases map to TRBD1. With V trimmed by 4 bases and J by 5 bases, 12 bases remained unmatched. CDR1 is SGHKS, CDR2 YYEKEE, per germline (reference sequence). The length of the CDR3 is 16 residues. This CDR3 reads CASSPGPGQGLYGYTF. CDR3 DNA: TGTGCCAGCAGCCCGGGGCCGGGACAGGGCTTATATGGCTACACCTTC.

The V and J genes are TRBV5-6 and TRBJ2-7; D might be TRBD2 (5 bases). In germline, CDR1 is SGHDT, CDR2 YYEEEE. V was pared by 1 base and J by 6 bases, with 8 bases between. CDR3 size: 12 residues. In nucleotides, the CDR3 is TGTGCCAGCAGCTTGTTCGGGATCGAGCAGTACTTC. This encodes CASSLFGIEQYF.

The chain links TRBV6-6 to TRBJ2-1; D is undetermined. This CDR3 contains 13 residues. The ends were cut back, 2 bases at V and 5 bases at J, with 7 bases in the middle. CDR1 MNHNY and CDR2 SVGAGI come from the germline V gene (reference sequence). CDR3 bases: TGTGCCAGCAGTTACCGTACAAACAATGAGCAGTTCTTC. As protein: CASSYRTNNEQFF.

Only a few counts were recorded for this clone. V usage is TRBV28 and J usage is TRBJ1-1, with 9 bases that match TRBD1. CDR1 is MDHEN and CDR2 is SYDVKM in the germline V gene. Trimming removed 7 bases from V and 7 bases from J; junction bases left unmatched: 10. This CDR3 comprises 14 residues. The chain's CDR3 is CASKISGQGNEAFF. CDR3 DNA sequence: TGTGCCAGCAAGATATCGGGACAGGGTAATGAAGCTTTCTTT. The complete variable domain, with remaining parts taken from reference TRBV28 and TRBJ1-1, reads DVKVTQSSRYLVKRTGEKVFLECVQDMDHENMFWYRQDPGLGLRLIYFSYDVKMKEKGDIPEGYSVSREKKERFSLILESASTNQTSMYLCASKISGQGNEAFFGQGTRLTVV.

A few counts support this clone. Here the CDR3 DNA reads TGCGCCAGCAGCTTGGTGGGGAGAGGCTACGAGCAGTACTTC. It codes for CASSLVGRGYEQYF. The gene calls are TRBV5-1 and TRBJ2-7, with a weak D call TRBD2 (5 bases). Trimming stripped 0 bases from V and 3 bases from J, with 10 bases between. Germline CDR1 is SGHRS and CDR2 is YFSETQ. CDR3 length equals 14 residues.

V usage is TRBV28 and J usage is TRBJ1-5; tentative D call: TRBD1 (6 bases). Trimming shortened V by 3 bases and J by 4 bases, and 16 bases separated the two germline ends. Germline lookup yields CDR1 MDHEN and CDR2 SYDVKM. The CDR3 totals 16 residues. The CDR3 reads CASSLGAGTPNQPQHF. The CDR3, as DNA: TGTGCCAGCAGTTTGGGGGCCGGGACACCAAATCAGCCCCAGCATTTT.

V is TRBV5-6 and J is TRBJ1-1; D unresolved. This CDR3 comprises 13 residues. Trimming took 4 bases from V and 0 from J, leaving 7 bases between them. CDR1 SGHDT and CDR2 YYEEEE come from the germline V gene. The CDR3 is CASSRVLNTEAFF. CDR3 nucleotide sequence: TGTGCCAGCAGCCGGGTCCTGAACACTGAAGCTTTCTTT.

The chain is built from TRBV10-1 and TRBJ2-2; TRBD1 matches at 9 bases. CDR1 and CDR2 (germline): WNHNN, SYGVQD (reference sequence). The CDR3 sequence is 14 residues long. Germline trimming cut 6 bases from V and 4 bases from J; bases unmatched to any gene: 3. The CDR3 sequence: CASSPGQGTGELFF. CDR3 nucleotides: TGCGCCAGCAGCCCGGGACAGGGCACCGGGGAGCTGTTTTTT.

This chain joins TRBV6-5 and TRBJ2-3; D remains ambiguous. In germline, CDR1 is MNHEY, CDR2 SVGAGI. The ends were cut back, 0 bases at V and 0 bases at J, with 7 bases in the middle. CDR3 length equals 15 residues. This CDR3 is CASSYSRSSTDTQYF. CDR3 coding DNA: TGTGCCAGCAGTTACTCGCGGAGTAGCACAGATACGCAGTATTTT.

The V gene is TRBV11-2, the J gene TRBJ2-3; weak D call: TRBD2 (7 bases). The germline V gene has CDR1 SGHAT and CDR2 FQNNGV. CDR3 size: 16 residues. Trimming took 7 bases from V and 4 from J, leaving 21 bases between them. CDR3 nucleotide sequence: TGTGCCAGCAACCTATGGAGGAGGGAGGGGGCAGATACGCAGTATTTT. This encodes CASNLWRREGADTQYF.

The genes are TRBV30 and TRBJ1-2; 11 bases are shared with TRBD1. This CDR3 contains 16 residues. Germline trimming cut 2 bases from V and 2 bases from J; bases unmatched to any gene: 7. Germline V gives CDR1 GTSNPN, CDR2 SVGIG (reference sequence). The DNA of the CDR3 is TGTGCCTGGAGTTTTTTCAGGGACAGGGGGAACTATGGCTACACCTTC. Translating it yields CAWSFFRDRGNYGYTF.

This clone was counted a few times. V gene TRBV19 combines with J gene TRBJ2-2; D is possibly TRBD1 (6 bases). The germline V gene encodes CDR1 LNHDA and CDR2 SQIVND (reference sequence). The germline V and J ends were trimmed by 2 bases and 5 bases, with 6 bases remaining between them. This CDR3 is built from 13 residues. CDR3 sequence (DNA): TGTGCCAGTAGTATACAGGGGACCGGGGAGCTGTTTTTT. This sequence encodes CASSIQGTGELFF.

The chain is built from TRBV27 and TRBJ1-2; no clear D gene. V lost 2 bases to trimming and J lost 8 bases, with 12 bases between them. This CDR3 comprises 13 residues. Germline V CDR1 and CDR2: MNHEY, SMNVEV (reference sequence). This CDR3 is CASSLKSSAGYTF. The CDR3 DNA follows: TGTGCCAGCAGTTTAAAGTCAAGTGCGGGCTACACCTTC.

Concerning this clone: Its ends do not fully match the called genes, so a read error is possible. The rearrangement joins TRBV10-3 to TRBJ2-2; TRBD2 agrees at 9 bases. This CDR3 comprises 15 residues. CDR1 and CDR2 from the germline V gene are ENHRY and SYGVKD. DNA for the CDR3: TGTACCATCAGTGAACTAGCGGGTACAGTCGGGGAGCTGTTTTTT. As protein: CTISELAGTVGELFF.

Comments on this clone: A read error may produce the germline difference seen at one junction end. At the DNA level, this CDR3 is encoded by other sequences in the same sample as well. The chain couples TRBV28 to TRBJ1-6, with 8 bases aligning to TRBD1. Per the germline V gene, CDR1 is MDHEN and CDR2 is SYDVKM. The CDR3 totals 20 residues. The CDR3 sequence is CASSSIRDRRFSSYNSPLHF. CDR3 DNA: TGTGCCAGCAGTTCTATCCGGGACAGGCGCTTCAGCTCCTATAATTCCCCCCTCCACTTT.

As for this clone: Other nucleotide sequences in the sample specify the same CDR3. The chain recombines TRBV20-1 with TRBJ2-7; 7 bases agree with TRBD2. J was trimmed by 1 base and V by 6 bases; bases with no gene match: 0. The CDR3 totals 11 residues. Germline CDR1 reads DFQATT; CDR2 reads SNEGSKA (reference sequence). DNA for the CDR3: TGCAGTGCGCGGGGGTCCTACGAGCAGTACTTC. This translates into CSARGSYEQYF.

The chain employs TRBV9 and TRBJ2-7; no firm D call. Germline CDR1 is SGDLS and CDR2 is YYNGEE. V lost 2 bases to trimming and J lost 0 bases, with 9 bases between them. The CDR3 contains 14 residues. The CDR3 DNA reads TGTGCCAGCAGCGTCCAAGACAACTCCTACGAGCAGTACTTC. Amino acids: CASSVQDNSYEQYF.

This clone has a handful of counts. The rearrangement uses TRBV5-3 and TRBJ1-1, with 8 nucleotides matching TRBD1. TRBV5-3 is recorded as an ORF, its role being uncertain. V lost 4 bases, J lost 1 base, and 12 bases stayed unmatched. The CDR3 runs 17 residues. The CDR3 spells CARSPTGTGVRNTEAFF. In nucleotides, the CDR3 is TGTGCCAGAAGCCCAACCGGGACAGGAGTTCGGAACACTGAAGCTTTCTTT.

This clone was detected a few times. In nucleotides, the CDR3 is TGTGCCAGCAGCTTGACAGGAAACTCTGGAAACACCATATATTTT. Translated, it gives CASSLTGNSGNTIYF. V usage is TRBV5-4 and J usage is TRBJ1-3, with D perhaps matching TRBD1 (5 bases). The V gene's germline CDR1 is SGHNT and CDR2 YYREEE (reference sequence). CDR3 length: 15 amino acids. The V end was cut by 1 base, the J end by 0 bases, with 8 bases between.

V gene TRBV4-1 combines with J gene TRBJ2-2, with a weak D call TRBD1 (5 bases). V lost 4 bases, J lost 5 bases, and 11 bases lay in between. The CDR3 loop spans 14 amino acids. From germline, CDR1 is MGHRA and CDR2 YSYEKL. DNA of the CDR3: TGCGCCAGCAGCCCAGTGGGGCAAACCGGGGAGCTGTTTTTT. It codes for CASSPVGQTGELFF.